These 19 T cell receptor beta chains came from one sample sequenced in a study of cytomegalovirus exposure and HLA in healthy donors (TCRdb year 2017). The library was made by the immunoSEQ multiplex PCR assay. For the multiplex PCR, a mixture combining 60 forward primers for TCR Vbeta segments and 13 reverse primers for TCR Jbeta segments was used. The source is immuneACCESS, and TCRdb retained only in-frame sequences with V and J called. Part of the clones is not carried over; for the studies checked, unresolved V genes explain less than half of this, and the remainder is unexplained. The sample table holds 45,000 or so clones. The ten largest clones add up to about 17% of the sample. What was sequenced was PBMCs. The receptor source for this set is a male donor in good health and CMV-seronegative.

In the case of this clone: The sample carries other DNA sequences with the same CDR3. V gene TRBV5-1 combines with J gene TRBJ1-2; 9 nucleotides line up with TRBD1. Germline CDR1 reads SGHRS; CDR2 reads YFSETQ. Trimming at V came to 1 base and at J to 3 bases, leaving 4 bases not matched to a gene. This CDR3 comprises 15 residues. The DNA of the CDR3 is TGCGCCAGCAGCTTGACAGGGGGCGCGGACTATGGCTACACCTTC. Its translation: CASSLTGGADYGYTF.

The chain has TRBV9 and TRBJ2-7; 7 bases fit TRBD1. The CDR3 is made up of 13 amino acids. V lost 5 bases and J lost 0; bases outside the gene matches: 2. Germline V gene sequence: CDR1 SGDLS, CDR2 YYNGEE. For the CDR3, the DNA is TGTGCCAGCAGTGACAGGGACTCCTACGAGCAGTACTTC. This codes for CASSDRDSYEQYF.

The rearrangement joins TRBV30 to TRBJ1-5, with D possibly being TRBD1 (6 bases). Trimming pared 0 bases from V and 6 bases from J, leaving 27 bases between. In germline, CDR1 is GTSNPN, CDR2 SVGIG (reference sequence). The length of the CDR3 is 19 residues. CDR3 sequence (DNA): TGTGCCTGGAGTGTACCCCTCAGAACAGGGAAACGAAACTGTCAGCCCCAGCATTTT. It yields the protein CAWSVPLRTGKRNCQPQHF. Complete variable domain (other parts from reference TRBV30 and TRBJ1-5): SQTIHQWPATLVQPVGSPLSLECTVEGTSNPNLYWYRQAAGRGLQLLFYSVGIGQISSEVPQNLSASRPQDRQFILSSKKLLLSDSGFYLCAWSVPLRTGKRNCQPQHFGDGTRLSIL.

The chain links TRBV7-3 to TRBJ2-7; weak D call: TRBD2 (5 bases). Trimming shortened V by 1 base and J by 5 bases, and 9 bases separated the two germline ends. Germline CDR1 SGHTA, CDR2 FQGTGA. The CDR3 sequence is 13 residues long. CDR3 sequence: CASSLKAGNEQYF. DNA for the CDR3: TGTGCCAGCAGCTTAAAGGCCGGGAACGAGCAGTACTTC.

The chain uses TRBV18 and TRBJ1-2; D is unclear. V was shortened by 0 bases and J by 5 bases, with 10 bases between the two germline ends. Germline CDR1 is KGHSH and CDR2 is LQKENI. This CDR3 is 14 amino acids long. CDR3 residues: CASSPPNSQYGYTF. CDR3 DNA: TGTGCCAGCTCACCACCGAATTCCCAGTATGGCTACACCTTC.

The V and J genes are TRBV5-4 and TRBJ1-2, with 10 bases lining up with TRBD1. Unmatched junction bases numbered 5, after V lost 3 bases and J lost 3 bases. Germline-derived CDR1 and CDR2 are SGHNT and YYREEE (reference sequence). This CDR3 has 15 residues. Written as DNA, the CDR3 is TGTGCCAGCAGCTCGACAGGGGGCGCACACTATGGCTACACCTTC. This sequence encodes CASSSTGGAHYGYTF.

The chain joins TRBV18 to TRBJ1-5, with 7 bases fitting TRBD1. This CDR3 is 14 amino acids long. CDR1 and CDR2 (germline): KGHSH, LQKENI. After removal of 2 bases from V and 5 bases from J, the junction contained 3 bases not matched to a gene. The CDR3 reads CASSPGGGDQPQHF. The CDR3 DNA is TGTGCCAGCTCACCAGGAGGGGGCGATCAGCCCCAGCATTTT.

The V and J genes are TRBV19 and TRBJ2-7; tentative D call: TRBD1 (6 bases). Germline V lookup: CDR1 LNHDA, CDR2 SQIVND (reference sequence). The V and J ends lost 5 bases and 3 bases respectively, with 17 bases between them. CDR3 length: 15 amino acids. DNA for the CDR3: TGTGCCAGTAGTCCGAGACAGGAAAGAATCTACGAGCAGTACTTC. Protein: CASSPRQERIYEQYF.

This rearrangement joins TRBV4-1 to TRBJ1-5; D is ambiguous. V was pared by 1 base and J by 6 bases, with 10 bases between. Germline-derived CDR1 and CDR2 are MGHRA and YSYEKL. The CDR3 is 14 residues long. CDR3 loop: CASSQVEVRQPQHF. As DNA, the CDR3 is TGCGCCAGCAGCCAAGTGGAGGTGCGTCAGCCCCAGCATTTT.

In nucleotides, the CDR3 is TGTGCCAGCTCACGTGAGCCAGGGGGCACTGGAAACACCATATATTTT. This gives the protein CASSREPGGTGNTIYF. This sequence joins TRBV18 and TRBJ1-3, with TRBD1 matching 8 bases. V shed 4 bases and J 2 bases; nucleotides not matched to a gene: 7. Germline-derived CDR1 and CDR2 are KGHSH and LQKENI. This CDR3 is 16 amino acids long.

This chain joins TRBV30 and TRBJ2-5; the match to TRBD2 covers 9 bases. Trimming removed 2 bases from V and 2 bases from J; junction bases left unmatched: 9. The CDR3 extends over 16 amino acids. Germline V lookup: CDR1 GTSNPN, CDR2 SVGIG (reference sequence). CDR3 amino acids: CAWSWRGGSGQETQYF. The CDR3 nucleotides are TGTGCCTGGAGTTGGCGGGGGGGCAGTGGGCAAGAGACCCAGTACTTC.

The chain has TRBV29-1 and TRBJ1-1, with TRBD1 matching over 7 bases. Germline loops: CDR1 SQVTM, CDR2 ANQGSEA. This CDR3 has 11 residues. The V and J ends lost 7 bases and 11 bases, in that order; junction bases with no gene match: 10. The CDR3, as DNA: TGCAGCGCTCTGACAGGGAGAATGGCTTTCTTT. The encoded protein is CSALTGRMAFF.

The chain is built from TRBV7-8 and TRBJ1-1; 7 bases agree with TRBD1. Germline CDR1 SGHVS, CDR2 FQNEAQ. J was trimmed by 1 base and V by 3 bases; bases with no gene match: 5. This CDR3 has 15 residues. The CDR3 region is CASSFPGQSNTEAFF. The CDR3 nucleotides are TGTGCCAGCAGCTTCCCGGGACAGTCGAACACTGAAGCTTTCTTT.

The CDR3 is CAWSMGVSGGIGRKQETQYF. DNA of the CDR3: TGTGCCTGGAGTATGGGTGTTTCAGGGGGTATCGGACGCAAGCAAGAGACCCAGTACTTC. The chain couples TRBV30 to TRBJ2-5; TRBD1 agrees at 7 bases. V was pared by 2 bases and J by 2 bases, with 23 bases of the junction left unmatched. The CDR3 covers 20 residues. Germline assignment: CDR1 GTSNPN and CDR2 SVGIG (reference sequence).

J is TRBJ1-1 and V is TRBV9; D gene uncertain. Between the trimmed V and J ends, which lost 0 bases and 1 base, there was a span of 4 bases. There are 13 residues in the CDR3. Germline CDR1 SGDLS, CDR2 YYNGEE. The CDR3 nucleotides are TGTGCCAGCAGCGTAGCCCAGAACACTGAAGCTTTCTTT. This translates into CASSVAQNTEAFF.

The chain is built from TRBV7-9 and TRBJ2-5; 9 bases are shared with TRBD2. V was pared by 5 bases and J by 3 bases, with 4 bases of the junction left unmatched. CDR3 length: 14 residues. The germline CDR1 and CDR2 sequences are SEHNR and FQNEAQ (reference sequence). The CDR3, as DNA: TGTGCCAGCAGCAAGGGACTAGCAGAAGAGACCCAGTACTTC. Protein product: CASSKGLAEETQYF.

V usage is TRBV2 and J usage is TRBJ1-5; D gene ambiguous. The CDR3 runs to 15 residues. Trimming removed 6 bases from V and 2 bases from J, with 14 bases in between. Germline V gives CDR1 SNHLY, CDR2 FYNNEI. The CDR3 region is CASRDVRGGNQPQHF. The CDR3, as DNA: TGTGCCAGCAGGGACGTTCGGGGAGGCAATCAGCCCCAGCATTTT.

The rearrangement joins TRBV30 to TRBJ1-1; the D is unclear. Trimming removed 0 bases at V and 12 bases at J, with 14 bases between. The CDR3 is made up of 12 amino acids. Per germline, CDR1 GTSNPN and CDR2 SVGIG (reference sequence). The chain's CDR3 is CAWSVVGVRTFF. For the CDR3, the DNA is TGTGCCTGGAGTGTAGTCGGGGTACGAACTTTCTTT.

The chain has TRBV5-6 and TRBJ2-5, with 7 bases identical to TRBD2. V trimming: 7 bases; J trimming: 5 bases; junction bases outside the gene matches: 11. The V gene's germline CDR1 is SGHDT and CDR2 YYEEEE. This CDR3 spans 14 amino acids. CDR3 amino acids: CASGIPAGVETQYF. The CDR3 DNA reads TGTGCCAGCGGGATACCTGCGGGGGTGGAGACCCAGTACTTC.